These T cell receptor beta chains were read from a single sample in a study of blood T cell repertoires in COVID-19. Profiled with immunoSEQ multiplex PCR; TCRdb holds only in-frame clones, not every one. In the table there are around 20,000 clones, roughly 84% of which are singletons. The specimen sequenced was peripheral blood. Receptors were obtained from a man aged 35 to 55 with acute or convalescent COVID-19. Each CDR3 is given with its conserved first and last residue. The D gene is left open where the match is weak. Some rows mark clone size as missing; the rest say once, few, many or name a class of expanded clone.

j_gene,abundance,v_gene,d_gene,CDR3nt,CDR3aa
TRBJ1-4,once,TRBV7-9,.,TGTGCCAGCAGCTCCCCAGGGTGGAATGAAAAACTGTTTTTT,CASSSPGWNEKLFF
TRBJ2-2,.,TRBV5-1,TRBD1,TGCGCCAGCGGGACAGGGGTAATCGGGGAGCTGTTTTTT,CASGTGVIGELFF
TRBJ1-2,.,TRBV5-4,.,TGTGCCAGCAGCTTGGACAGGGTGGGGTATGGCTACACCTTC,CASSLDRVGYGYTF
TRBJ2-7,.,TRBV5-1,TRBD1,TGCGCCAGCAGCAGAGGACAGGCCGAGCAGTACTTC,CASSRGQAEQYF
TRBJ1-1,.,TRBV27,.,TGTGCCAGCAGTTTCACCAAACTAGGGACTCCGACACCGAACACTGAAGCTTTCTTT,CASSFTKLGTPTPNTEAFF
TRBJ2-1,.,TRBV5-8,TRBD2,TGTGCCAGCAGCTTGGGGCTAGCGGGAGGCCTCTCCTACAATGAGCAGTTCTTC,CASSLGLAGGLSYNEQFF
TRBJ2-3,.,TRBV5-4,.,TGTGCCAGCAGCTTCCAAGATACGCAGTATTTT,CASSFQDTQYF
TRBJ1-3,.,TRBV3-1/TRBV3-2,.,TGTGCCAGCAGCCATCAGGGCCTGAGTGGAAACACCATATATTTT,CASSHQGLSGNTIYF
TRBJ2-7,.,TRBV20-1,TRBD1,TGCAGTGCTAGTTGGAACAGGGGGGCCTACGAGCAGTACTTC,CSASWNRGAYEQYF
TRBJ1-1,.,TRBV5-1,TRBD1,TGCGCCAGCTACCGGGACAGGCCGAACACTGAAGCTTTCTTT,CASYRDRPNTEAFF
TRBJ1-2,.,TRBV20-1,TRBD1,TGCAGTGCTATAAGACAGGGTGCTCACTTC,CSAIRQGAHF
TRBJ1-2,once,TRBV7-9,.,TGTGCCAGCAGCCCTGGGAGGAGTCGAGCAAATGGCTACACCTTC,CASSPGRSRANGYTF
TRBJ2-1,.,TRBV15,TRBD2,TGTGCCACCAGCAGAGTGGCTAGCGGCTACAATGAGCAGTTCTTC,CATSRVASGYNEQFF
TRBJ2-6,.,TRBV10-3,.,TGTGCCATCAGTCCGGGGGCCAACGTCCTGACTTTC,CAISPGANVLTF
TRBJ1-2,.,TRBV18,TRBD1,TGTGCCAGCTCAGAGACCAGGGGGCAACACTATGGCTACACCTTC,CASSETRGQHYGYTF
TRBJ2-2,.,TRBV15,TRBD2,TGTGCCACCAGCAACCGACTAGCGGGCACCGGGGAGCTGTTTTTT,CATSNRLAGTGELFF
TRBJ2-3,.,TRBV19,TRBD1,TGTGCCAGTAGTATCGGACAGGGGGGGGATACGCAGTATTTT,CASSIGQGGDTQYF
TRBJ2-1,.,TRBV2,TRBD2,TGTGCCAGCAGGCCGACTAGCGCCTACAATGAGCAGTTCTTC,CASRPTSAYNEQFF
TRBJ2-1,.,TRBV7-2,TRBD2,TGTGCCAGCAGCACGCGGCCATCGGGGAGGGATGAGCAGTTCTTC,CASSTRPSGRDEQFF
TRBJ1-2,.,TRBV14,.,TGTGCCAGCAGCCAAGGGAGTGGCTACACCTTC,CASSQGSGYTF
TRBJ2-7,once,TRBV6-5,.,TGTGCCAGCAGTTACCCCGGGACAAACTACGAGCAGTACTTC,CASSYPGTNYEQYF
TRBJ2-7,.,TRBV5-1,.,TGCGCCAGCAGTCCGGGGATGGATTACGAGCAGTACTTC,CASSPGMDYEQYF
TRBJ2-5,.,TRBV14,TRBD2,TGTGCCAGCAGCCCCAGACTAGCGGGAGGGCCTGAGACCCAGTACTTC,CASSPRLAGGPETQYF
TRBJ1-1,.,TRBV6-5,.,TGTGCCAGCAGTCCCGCCAGGGATCGAACTGAAGCTTTCTTT,CASSPARDRTEAFF
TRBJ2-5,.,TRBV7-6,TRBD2,TGTGCCAGCAGCTTCCGAGAAGCGGGAGCGGTGGGAGAGACCCAGTACTTC,CASSFREAGAVGETQYF
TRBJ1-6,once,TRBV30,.,TGTGCCTGGAGAGCAGGCTGGCTCTCCTATAATTCACCCCTCCACTTT,CAWRAGWLSYNSPLHF
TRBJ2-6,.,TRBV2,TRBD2,TGTGCCAGCACCGGGACTAGGGGAGGGGCCAACGTCCTGACTTTC,CASTGTRGGANVLTF